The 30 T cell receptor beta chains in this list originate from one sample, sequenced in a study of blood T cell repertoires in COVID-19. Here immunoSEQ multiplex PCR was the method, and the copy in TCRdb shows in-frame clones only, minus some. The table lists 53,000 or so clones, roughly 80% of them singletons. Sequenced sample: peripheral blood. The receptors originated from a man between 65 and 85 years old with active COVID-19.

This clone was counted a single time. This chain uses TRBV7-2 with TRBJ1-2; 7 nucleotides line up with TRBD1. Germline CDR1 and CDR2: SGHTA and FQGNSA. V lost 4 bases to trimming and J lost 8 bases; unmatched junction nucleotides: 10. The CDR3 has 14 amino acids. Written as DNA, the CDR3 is TGTGCCAGCAGCTCCTACAGGGGATGGGACGGCTACACCTTC. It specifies CASSSYRGWDGYTF. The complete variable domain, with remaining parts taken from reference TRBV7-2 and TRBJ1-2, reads GAGVSQSPSNKVTEKGKDVELRCDPISGHTALYWYRQSLGQGLEFLIYFQGNSAPDKSGLPSDRFSAERTGGSVSTLTIQRTQQEDSAVYLCASSSYRGWDGYTFGSGTRLTVV.

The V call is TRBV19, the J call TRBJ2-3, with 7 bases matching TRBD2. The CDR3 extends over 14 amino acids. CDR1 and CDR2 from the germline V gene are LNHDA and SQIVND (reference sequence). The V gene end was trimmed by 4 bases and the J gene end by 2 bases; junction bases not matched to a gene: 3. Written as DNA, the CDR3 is TGTGCCAGTAGTAGCGGGAGAATCACAGATACGCAGTATTTT. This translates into CASSSGRITDTQYF.

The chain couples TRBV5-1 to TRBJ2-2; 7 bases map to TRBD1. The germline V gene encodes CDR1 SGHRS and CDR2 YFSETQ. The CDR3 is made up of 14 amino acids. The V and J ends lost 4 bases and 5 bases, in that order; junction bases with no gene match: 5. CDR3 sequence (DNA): TGCGCCAGCAGCAAGATACAGGGGACCGGGGAGCTGTTTTTT. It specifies CASSKIQGTGELFF.

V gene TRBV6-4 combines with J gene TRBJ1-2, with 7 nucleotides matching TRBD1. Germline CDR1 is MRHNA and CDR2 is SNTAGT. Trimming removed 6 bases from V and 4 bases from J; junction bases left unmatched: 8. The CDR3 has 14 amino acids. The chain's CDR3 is CASRPLGGFYGYTF. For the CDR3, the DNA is TGTGCCAGCAGACCACTAGGGGGCTTCTATGGCTACACCTTC.

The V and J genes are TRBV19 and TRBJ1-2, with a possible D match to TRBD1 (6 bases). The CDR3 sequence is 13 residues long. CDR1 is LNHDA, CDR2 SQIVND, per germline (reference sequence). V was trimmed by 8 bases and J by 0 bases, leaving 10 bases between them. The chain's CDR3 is CASSQGTNYGYTF. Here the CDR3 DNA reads TGTGCCAGTTCCCAGGGGACTAACTATGGCTACACCTTC. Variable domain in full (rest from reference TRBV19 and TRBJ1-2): DGGITQSPKYLFRKEGQNVTLSCEQNLNHDAMYWYRQDPGQGLRLIYYSQIVNDFQKGDIAEGYSVSREKKESFPLTVTSAQKNPTAFYLCASSQGTNYGYTFGSGTRLTVV.

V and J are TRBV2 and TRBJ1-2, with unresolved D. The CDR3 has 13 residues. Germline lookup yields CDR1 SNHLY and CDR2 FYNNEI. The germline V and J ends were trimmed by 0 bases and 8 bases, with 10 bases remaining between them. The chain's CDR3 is CASSEAQARGYTF. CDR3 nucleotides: TGTGCCAGCAGTGAAGCGCAGGCCAGGGGCTACACCTTC.

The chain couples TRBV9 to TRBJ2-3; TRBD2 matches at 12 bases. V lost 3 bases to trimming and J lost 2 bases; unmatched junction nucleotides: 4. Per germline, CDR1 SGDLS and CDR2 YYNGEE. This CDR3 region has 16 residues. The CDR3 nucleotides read TGTGCCAGCAGCGGGCTAGCGGGAGGGCTCACAGATACGCAGTATTTT. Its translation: CASSGLAGGLTDTQYF.

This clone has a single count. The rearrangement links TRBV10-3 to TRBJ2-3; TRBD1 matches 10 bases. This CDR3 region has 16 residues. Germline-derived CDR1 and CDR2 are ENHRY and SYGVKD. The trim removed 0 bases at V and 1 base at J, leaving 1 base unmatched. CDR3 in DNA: TGTGCCATCAGTGAGTCAGGGACAGGGGGCACAGATACGCAGTATTTT. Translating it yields CAISESGTGGTDTQYF.

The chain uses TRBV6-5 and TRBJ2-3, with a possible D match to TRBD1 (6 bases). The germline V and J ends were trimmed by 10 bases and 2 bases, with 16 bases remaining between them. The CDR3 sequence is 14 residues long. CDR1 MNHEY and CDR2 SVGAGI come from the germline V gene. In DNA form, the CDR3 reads TGTGCCACCAACTGGACAGATTTCACAGATACGCAGTATTTT. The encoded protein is CATNWTDFTDTQYF.

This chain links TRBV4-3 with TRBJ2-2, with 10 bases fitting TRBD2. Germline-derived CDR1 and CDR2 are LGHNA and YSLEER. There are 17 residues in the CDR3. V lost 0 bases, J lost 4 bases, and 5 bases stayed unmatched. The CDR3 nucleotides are TGCGCCAGCAGCCAAGATAGGCTAGCGGGAGTCACCGGGGAGCTGTTTTTT. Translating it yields CASSQDRLAGVTGELFF.

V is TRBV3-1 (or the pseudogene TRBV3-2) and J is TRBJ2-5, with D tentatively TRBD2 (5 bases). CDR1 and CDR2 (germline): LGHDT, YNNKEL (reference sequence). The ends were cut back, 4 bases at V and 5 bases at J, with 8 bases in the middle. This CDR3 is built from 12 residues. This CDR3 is CASSLGEETQYF. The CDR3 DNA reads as TGTGCCAGCAGCCTCGGGGAGGAGACCCAGTACTTC.

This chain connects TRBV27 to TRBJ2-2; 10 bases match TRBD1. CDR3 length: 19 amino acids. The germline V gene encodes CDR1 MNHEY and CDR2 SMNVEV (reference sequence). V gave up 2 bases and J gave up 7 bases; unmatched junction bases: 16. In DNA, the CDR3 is TGTGCCAGCAGTTTAGGCTGGGGGCGACAGGGGGCGATGATCGGGGAGCTGTTTTTT. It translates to CASSLGWGRQGAMIGELFF.

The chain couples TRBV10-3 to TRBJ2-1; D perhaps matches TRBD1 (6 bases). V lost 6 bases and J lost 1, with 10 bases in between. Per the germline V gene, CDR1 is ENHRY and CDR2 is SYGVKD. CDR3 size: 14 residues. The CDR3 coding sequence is TGTGCCATCAGGGGTCAGGGGTCCTACAATGAGCAGTTCTTC. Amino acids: CAIRGQGSYNEQFF.

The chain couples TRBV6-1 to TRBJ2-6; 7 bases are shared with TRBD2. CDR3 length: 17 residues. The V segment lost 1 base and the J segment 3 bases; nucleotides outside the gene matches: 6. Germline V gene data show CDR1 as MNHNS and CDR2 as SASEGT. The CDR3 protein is CASSEGRTRGGANVLTF. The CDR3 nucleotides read TGTGCCAGCAGTGAAGGTAGGACTAGAGGTGGGGCCAACGTCCTGACTTTC.

The CDR3 spells CAWREKYTQYF. Written as DNA, the CDR3 is TGTGCCTGGAGGGAGAAGTATACGCAGTATTTT. This chain uses TRBV30 with TRBJ2-3; no clear D gene. V lost 3 bases, J lost 7 bases, and 8 bases lay in between. The CDR3 has 11 amino acids. From germline, CDR1 is GTSNPN and CDR2 SVGIG (reference sequence).

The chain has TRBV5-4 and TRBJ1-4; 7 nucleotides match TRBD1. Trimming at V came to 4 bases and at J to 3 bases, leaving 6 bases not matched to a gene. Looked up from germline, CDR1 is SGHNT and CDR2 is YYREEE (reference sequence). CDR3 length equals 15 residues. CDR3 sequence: CASSREGGSNEKLFF. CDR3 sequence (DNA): TGTGCCAGCAGCCGTGAAGGGGGCTCTAATGAAAAACTGTTTTTT.

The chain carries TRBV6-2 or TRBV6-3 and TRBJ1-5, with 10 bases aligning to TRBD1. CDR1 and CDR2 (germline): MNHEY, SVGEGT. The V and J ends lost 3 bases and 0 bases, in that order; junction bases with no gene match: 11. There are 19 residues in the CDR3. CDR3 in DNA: TGTGCCAGCAGTTATTCGACAGGGGGCGCCGCGGGTAGCAATCAGCCCCAGCATTTT. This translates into CASSYSTGGAAGSNQPQHF.

The CDR3 sequence: CASSLEAGNTDTQYF. The CDR3 DNA follows: TGCGCCAGCAGCTTGGAGGCGGGGAACACCGATACGCAGTATTTT. The chain carries TRBV5-1 and TRBJ2-3, with TRBD2 as a possible D gene (6 bases). Germline values: CDR1 SGHRS, CDR2 YFSETQ. CDR3 size: 15 residues. V was cut by 0 bases and J by 6 bases, with 14 bases left in between.

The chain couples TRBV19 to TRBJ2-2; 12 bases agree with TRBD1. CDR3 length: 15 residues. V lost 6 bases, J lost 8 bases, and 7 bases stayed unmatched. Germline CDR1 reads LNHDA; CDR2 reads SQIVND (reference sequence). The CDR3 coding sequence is TGTGCCAGTAGGGCGGGACAGGGGGCGGCGGGGGAGCTGTTTTTT. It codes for CASRAGQGAAGELFF.

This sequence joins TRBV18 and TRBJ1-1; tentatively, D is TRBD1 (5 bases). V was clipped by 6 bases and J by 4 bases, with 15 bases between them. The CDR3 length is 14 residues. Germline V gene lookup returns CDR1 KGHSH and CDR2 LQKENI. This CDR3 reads CASSIDGGGTEAFF. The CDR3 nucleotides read TGTGCCAGCTCGATAGACGGCGGGGGCACTGAAGCTTTCTTT.

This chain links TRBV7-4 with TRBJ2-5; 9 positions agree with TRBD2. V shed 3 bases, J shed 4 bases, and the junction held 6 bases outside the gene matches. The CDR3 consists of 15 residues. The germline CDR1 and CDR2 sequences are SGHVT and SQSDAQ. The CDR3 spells CASSLGGRAPETQYF. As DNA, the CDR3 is TGTGCCAGCAGCTTGGGCGGGAGGGCCCCAGAGACCCAGTACTTC.

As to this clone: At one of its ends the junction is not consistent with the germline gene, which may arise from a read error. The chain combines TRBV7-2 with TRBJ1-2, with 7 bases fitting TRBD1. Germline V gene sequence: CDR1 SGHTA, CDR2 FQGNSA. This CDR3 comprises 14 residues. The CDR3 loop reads CASSLETGNYGYTF. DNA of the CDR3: TGTGCCAGCAGTTTAGAGACAGGGAACTATGGCTACACCTTC.

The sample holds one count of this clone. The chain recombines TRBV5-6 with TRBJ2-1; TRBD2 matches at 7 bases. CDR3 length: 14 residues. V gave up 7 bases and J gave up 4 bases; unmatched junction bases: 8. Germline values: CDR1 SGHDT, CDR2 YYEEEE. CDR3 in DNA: TGTGCCAGCTCCGGACTAGTAACATACAATGAGCAGTTCTTC. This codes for CASSGLVTYNEQFF.

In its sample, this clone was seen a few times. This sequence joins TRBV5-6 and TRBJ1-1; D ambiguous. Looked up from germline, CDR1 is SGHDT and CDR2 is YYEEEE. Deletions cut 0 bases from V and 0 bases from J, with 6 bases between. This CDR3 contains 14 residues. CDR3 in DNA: TGTGCCAGCAGCTTGGCCGTAATGAACACTGAAGCTTTCTTT. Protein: CASSLAVMNTEAFF.

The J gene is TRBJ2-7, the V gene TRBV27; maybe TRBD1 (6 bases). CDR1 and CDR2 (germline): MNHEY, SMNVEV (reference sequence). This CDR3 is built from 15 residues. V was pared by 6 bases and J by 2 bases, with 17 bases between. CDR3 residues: CASSPLRQVAYEQYF. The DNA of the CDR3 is TGTGCCAGCAGCCCCTTAAGACAGGTAGCCTACGAGCAGTACTTC.

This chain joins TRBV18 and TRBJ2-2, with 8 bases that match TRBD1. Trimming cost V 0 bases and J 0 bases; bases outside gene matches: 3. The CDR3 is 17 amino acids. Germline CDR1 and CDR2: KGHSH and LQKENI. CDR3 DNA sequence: TGTGCCAGCTCACCACCGCAGGGGGCATCGAACACCGGGGAGCTGTTTTTT. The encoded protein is CASSPPQGASNTGELFF.

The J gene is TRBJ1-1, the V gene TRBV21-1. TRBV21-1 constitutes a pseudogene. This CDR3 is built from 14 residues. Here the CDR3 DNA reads TGTGCCAGCAGCCAAATCGGGGTCAAAAGGGAAGCTTTCTTT. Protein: CASSQIGVKREAFF.

This chain's CDR3 is CASSPGTGVGTGELFF. The CDR3, as DNA: TGTGCCAGCAGCCCTGGGACAGGGGTCGGCACCGGGGAGCTGTTTTTT. The J gene is TRBJ2-2, the V gene TRBV5-4; 10 nucleotides agree with TRBD1. Losses at the gene ends were 4 bases for V and 4 bases for J; bases not matched to a gene: 7. CDR3 size: 16 residues. CDR1 SGHNT and CDR2 YYREEE come from the germline V gene (reference sequence).

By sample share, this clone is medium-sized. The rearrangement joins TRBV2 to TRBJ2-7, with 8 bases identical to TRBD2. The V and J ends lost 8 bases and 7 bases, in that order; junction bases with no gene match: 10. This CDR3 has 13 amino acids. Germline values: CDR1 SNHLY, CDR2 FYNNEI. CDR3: CASAGGRPSEQYF. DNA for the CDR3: TGTGCCAGCGCAGGCGGGAGGCCATCGGAGCAGTACTTC. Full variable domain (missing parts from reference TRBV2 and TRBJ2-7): EPEVTQTPSHQVTQMGQEVILRCVPISNHLYFYWYRQILGQKVEFLVSFYNNEISEKSEIFDDQFSVERPDGSNFTLKIRSTKLEDSAMYFCASAGGRPSEQYFGPGTRLTVT.

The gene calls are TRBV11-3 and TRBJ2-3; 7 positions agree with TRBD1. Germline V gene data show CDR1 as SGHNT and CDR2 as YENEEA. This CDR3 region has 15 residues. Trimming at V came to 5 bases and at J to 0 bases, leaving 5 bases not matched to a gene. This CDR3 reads CASSPRTGSTDTQYF. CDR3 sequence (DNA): TGTGCCAGCAGCCCACGGACAGGTAGCACAGATACGCAGTATTTT.